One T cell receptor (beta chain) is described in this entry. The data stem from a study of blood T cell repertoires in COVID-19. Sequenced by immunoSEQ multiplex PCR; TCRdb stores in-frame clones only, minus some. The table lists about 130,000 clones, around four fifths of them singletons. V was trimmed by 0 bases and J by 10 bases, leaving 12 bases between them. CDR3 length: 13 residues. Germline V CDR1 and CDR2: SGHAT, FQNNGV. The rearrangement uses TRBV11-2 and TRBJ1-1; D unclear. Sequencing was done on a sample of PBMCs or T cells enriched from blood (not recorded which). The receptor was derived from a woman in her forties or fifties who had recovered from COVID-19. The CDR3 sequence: CASSLDQVRGAFF. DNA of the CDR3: TGTGCCAGCAGCTTAGATCAGGTGCGGGGAGCTTTCTTT. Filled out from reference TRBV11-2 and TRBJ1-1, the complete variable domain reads EAGVAQSPRYKIIEKRQSVAFWCNPISGHATLYWYQQILGQGPKLLIQFQNNGVVDDSQLPKDRFSAERLKGVDSTLKIQPAKLEDSAVYLCASSLDQVRGAFFGQGTRLTVV.